This T cell receptor beta chain was recorded in a study of T cell responses to AZD1222 COVID-19 vaccine. About the study: Analyses pooled second doses at about 4 or about 12 weeks.

About this clone itself: The antigen is unknown.

Sequencing was performed with immunoSEQ multiplex PCR; in TCRdb, only in-frame clones are kept and a portion is missing. The repertoire holds 100,000 to 120,000 clones, with roughly 86% as singletons. Study observations and caveats: Baseline seropositivity characterized only a handful of AZD1222 recipients. It should be noted that donors were predominantly white British and more often female, and clonal diversity was possibly underestimated.

The receptor comes from an adult in good health. Sequences were derived from peripheral blood, sampled on day 0 of AZD1222 vaccination.

The DNA for the CDR3 is TGTGCCAGCAGGGGGGGACAGGGGCATCAGCCCCAGCATTTT. Translation gives CASRGGQGHQPQHF. The chain is built from TRBV28 and TRBJ1-5; 10 nucleotides align to TRBD1. The CDR3 is 14 residues long. The germline V gene encodes CDR1 MDHEN and CDR2 SYDVKM. V lost 6 bases, J lost 5 bases, and 4 bases stayed unmatched.